The rows below give T cell receptor beta chains drawn from one sample of a study of T cell responses to AZD1222 COVID-19 vaccine. Assay: immunoSEQ multiplex PCR; the TCRdb copy retains only in-frame clones and omits some. Of 100,000 to 150,000 clones in the sample, more than 75% are singletons; the top ten hold less than 11%. This specimen consisted of peripheral blood, obtained on day 0 of AZD1222 vaccination. These receptors were obtained from an adult in good health. Both conserved end residues are part of each CDR3. A D gene is named only where the DNA matches it firmly. A clone size is listed for some rows: how often the clone was seen (once, few, many), or a class if it is expanded.

D gene: TRBD1; V gene: TRBV18; J gene: TRBJ1-2; clone size: .; CDR3 DNA: TGTGCCAGCTCACCGGGACAGATCTATGGCTACACCTTC; CDR3 protein: CASSPGQIYGYTF
D gene: .; V gene: TRBV9; J gene: TRBJ1-4; clone size: .; CDR3 DNA: TGTGCCAGCAGTGAAACAGGGAGAAGGGAAAAACTGTTTTTT; CDR3 protein: CASSETGRREKLFF
D gene: .; V gene: TRBV5-6; J gene: TRBJ1-2; clone size: .; CDR3 DNA: TGTGCCAGCAGCTTGGTGAAGGAGGTGGACTATGGCTACACCTTC; CDR3 protein: CASSLVKEVDYGYTF
D gene: TRBD2; V gene: TRBV15; J gene: TRBJ2-1; clone size: .; CDR3 DNA: TGTGCCACCAGCAGAGGTGAACTAGCGAGGCAGTTCTTC; CDR3 protein: CATSRGELARQFF
D gene: TRBD1; V gene: TRBV28; J gene: TRBJ1-2; clone size: .; CDR3 DNA: TGTGCCAGCAGGCAACAGGGGCGAGACTATGGCTACACCTTC; CDR3 protein: CASRQQGRDYGYTF
D gene: .; V gene: TRBV27; J gene: TRBJ2-4; clone size: .; CDR3 DNA: TGTGCCAGCAGTTTGTCGGTGGGGTCCAAAAACATTCAGTACTTC; CDR3 protein: CASSLSVGSKNIQYF
D gene: .; V gene: TRBV20-1; J gene: TRBJ1-4; clone size: .; CDR3 DNA: TGCAGTGCTAGTCCACAGGGAGTCGGCGGTGAAAAACTGTTTTTT; CDR3 protein: CSASPQGVGGEKLFF
D gene: TRBD2; V gene: TRBV6-5; J gene: TRBJ2-5; clone size: .; CDR3 DNA: TGTGCCAGCAGTCTAGCGGGGGGTTATCAAGAGACCCAGTACTTC; CDR3 protein: CASSLAGGYQETQYF
D gene: TRBD1; V gene: TRBV5-1; J gene: TRBJ1-4; clone size: once; CDR3 DNA: TGCGCCAGCAGCTCCCCGGACAGGTTGGATGAAAAACTGTTTTTT; CDR3 protein: CASSSPDRLDEKLFF
D gene: TRBD1; V gene: TRBV4-3; J gene: TRBJ1-2; clone size: .; CDR3 DNA: TGCGCCAGCAGTCTCGGACAGGGCGGGGATGGCTACACCTTC; CDR3 protein: CASSLGQGGDGYTF
D gene: .; V gene: TRBV6-5; J gene: TRBJ2-7; clone size: .; CDR3 DNA: TGTGCCAGCAGCCCCGGGGGTCGCTCCTACGAGCAGTACTTC; CDR3 protein: CASSPGGRSYEQYF